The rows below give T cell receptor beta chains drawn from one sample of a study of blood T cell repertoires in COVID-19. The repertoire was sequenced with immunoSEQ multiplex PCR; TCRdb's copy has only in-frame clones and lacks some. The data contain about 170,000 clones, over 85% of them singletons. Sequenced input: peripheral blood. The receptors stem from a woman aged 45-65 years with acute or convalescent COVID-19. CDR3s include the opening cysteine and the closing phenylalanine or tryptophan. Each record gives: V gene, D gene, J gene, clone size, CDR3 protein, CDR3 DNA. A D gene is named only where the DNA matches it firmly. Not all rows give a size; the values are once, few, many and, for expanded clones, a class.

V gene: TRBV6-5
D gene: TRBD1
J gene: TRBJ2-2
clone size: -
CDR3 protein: CASSSWTGQISGELFF
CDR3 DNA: TGTGCCAGCAGTTCCTGGACAGGGCAAATATCCGGGGAGCTGTTTTTT

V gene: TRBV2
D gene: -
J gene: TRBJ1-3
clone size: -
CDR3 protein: CASSVRGLNTIYF
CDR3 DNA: TGTGCCAGCAGTGTGCGGGGGCTTAACACCATATATTTT

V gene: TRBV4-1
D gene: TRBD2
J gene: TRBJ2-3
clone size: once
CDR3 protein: CASPYPGTRQAGTDTQYF
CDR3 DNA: TGCGCCAGCCCCTATCCCGGGACTAGGCAGGCCGGCACAGATACGCAGTATTTT

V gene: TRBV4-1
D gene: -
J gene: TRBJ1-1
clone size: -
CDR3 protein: CASSQGRNTEAFF
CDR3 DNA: TGCGCCAGCAGCCAAGGTCGGAACACTGAAGCTTTCTTT

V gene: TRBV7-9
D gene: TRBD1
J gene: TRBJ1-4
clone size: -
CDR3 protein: CASSPRQGDEKLFF
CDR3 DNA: TGTGCCAGCAGCCCGAGACAGGGAGATGAAAAACTGTTTTTT

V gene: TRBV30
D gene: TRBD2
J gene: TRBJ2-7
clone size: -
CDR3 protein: CAWTPGGFAYEQYF
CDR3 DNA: TGTGCCTGGACCCCGGGAGGGTTTGCCTACGAGCAGTACTTC

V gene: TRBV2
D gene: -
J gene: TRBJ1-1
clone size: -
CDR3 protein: CASRYLQDTEAFF
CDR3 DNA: TGTGCCAGCAGATACCTACAGGACACTGAAGCTTTCTTT

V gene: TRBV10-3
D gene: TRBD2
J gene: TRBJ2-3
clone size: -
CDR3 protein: CAISATSGGFTDTQYF
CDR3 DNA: TGTGCCATCAGTGCTACTAGCGGGGGGTTCACAGATACGCAGTATTTT

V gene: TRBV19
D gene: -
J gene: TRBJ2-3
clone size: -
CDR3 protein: CASSSGWGGPFTDTQYF
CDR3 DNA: TGTGCCAGTAGTAGCGGTTGGGGGGGCCCCTTCACAGATACGCAGTATTTT

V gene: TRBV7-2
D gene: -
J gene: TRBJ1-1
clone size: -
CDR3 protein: CASSPWNTEAFF
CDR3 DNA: TGTGCCAGCAGCCCCTGGAACACTGAAGCTTTCTTT

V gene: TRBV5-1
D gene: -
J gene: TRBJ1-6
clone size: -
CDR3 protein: CASSFYDGFFNSPLHF
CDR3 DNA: TGCGCCAGCAGCTTCTACGACGGGTTTTTTAATTCACCCCTCCACTTT

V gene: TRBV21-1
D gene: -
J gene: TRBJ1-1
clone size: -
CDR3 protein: CASSTYRGGMNTEAFF
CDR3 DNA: TGTGCCAGCAGCACATACAGGGGAGGTATGAACACTGAAGCTTTCTTT

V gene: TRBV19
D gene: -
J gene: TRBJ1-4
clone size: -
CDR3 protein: CASSSGGSSEKLFF
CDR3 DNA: TGTGCCAGTAGTTCCGGAGGCTCGTCTGAAAAACTGTTTTTT

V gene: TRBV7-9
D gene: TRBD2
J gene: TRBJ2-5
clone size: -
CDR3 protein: CASSSAFGLAETQYF
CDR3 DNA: TGTGCCAGCAGCTCCGCTTTTGGACTAGCGGAGACCCAGTACTTC

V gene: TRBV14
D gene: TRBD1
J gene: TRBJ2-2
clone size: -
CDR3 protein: CASSLIPGQGYTYNTGELFF
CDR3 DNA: TGTGCCAGCAGCCTAATCCCGGGACAGGGATATACGTACAACACCGGGGAGCTGTTTTTT

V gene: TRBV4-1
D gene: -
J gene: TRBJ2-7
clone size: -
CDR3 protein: CASSQFADNEQYF
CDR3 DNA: TGCGCCAGCAGCCAATTTGCAGACAACGAGCAGTACTTC

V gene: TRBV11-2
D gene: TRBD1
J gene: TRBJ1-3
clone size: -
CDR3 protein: CASTVGAGGYTIYF
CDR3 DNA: TGTGCCAGCACCGTCGGGGCAGGGGGATACACCATATATTTT

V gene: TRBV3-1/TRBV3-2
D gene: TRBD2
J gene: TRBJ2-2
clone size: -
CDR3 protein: CASSQVYRGGPGELFF
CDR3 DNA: TGTGCCAGCAGCCAAGTCTATCGGGGGGGCCCCGGGGAGCTGTTTTTT

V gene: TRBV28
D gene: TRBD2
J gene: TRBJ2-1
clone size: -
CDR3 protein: CASSPQGLAVSYNEQFF
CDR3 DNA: TGTGCCAGCAGTCCCCAAGGACTAGCGGTCTCCTACAATGAGCAGTTCTTC

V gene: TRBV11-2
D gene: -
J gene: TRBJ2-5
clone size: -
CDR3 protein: CASSPRQGGETQYF
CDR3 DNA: TGTGCCAGCAGCCCCCGGCAAGGAGGGGAGACCCAGTACTTC

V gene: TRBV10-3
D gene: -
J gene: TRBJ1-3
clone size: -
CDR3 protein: CAISLERLGNTIYF
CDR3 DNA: TGTGCCATCAGCCTGGAGAGGCTCGGAAACACCATATATTTT

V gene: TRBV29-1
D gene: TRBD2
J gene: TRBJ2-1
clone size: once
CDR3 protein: CSGERDGINEQFF
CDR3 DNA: TGCAGCGGTGAGCGGGACGGGATTAATGAGCAGTTCTTC

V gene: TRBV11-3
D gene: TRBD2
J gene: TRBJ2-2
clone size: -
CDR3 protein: CASSLLREDGELFF
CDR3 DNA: TGTGCCAGCAGCTTACTGCGGGAGGACGGGGAGCTGTTTTTT

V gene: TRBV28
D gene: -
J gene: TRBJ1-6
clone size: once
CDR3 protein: CASSPGGSLNSPLHF
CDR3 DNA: TGTGCCAGCAGTCCCGGCGGCAGCCTAAATTCACCCCTCCACTTT

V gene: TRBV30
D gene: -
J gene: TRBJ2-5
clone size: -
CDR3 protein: CAWSVRVVGQETQYF
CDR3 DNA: TGTGCCTGGAGTGTACGAGTAGTTGGTCAAGAGACCCAGTACTTC

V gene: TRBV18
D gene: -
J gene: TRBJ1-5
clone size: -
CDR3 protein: CASSPRRGQPQHF
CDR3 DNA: TGTGCCAGCTCCCCTCGAAGGGGTCAGCCCCAGCATTTT